One sample yielded the 23 T cell receptor beta chains listed below, sequenced in a study of blood T cell repertoires in COVID-19. Sequencing used immunoSEQ multiplex PCR; TCRdb keeps in-frame clones, though not all of them. This sample has over 100,000 clones, with 65% to 90% found just once. Sequencing input: peripheral blood. These receptors originate from a man older than 75 with acute or convalescent COVID-19.

This sequence joins TRBV5-5 and TRBJ1-5, with 8 bases matching TRBD1. The CDR3 length is 17 residues. The V segment lost 0 bases and the J segment 4 bases; nucleotides outside the gene matches: 9. Per the germline V gene, CDR1 is SGHKS and CDR2 is YYEKEE (reference sequence). The CDR3 DNA sequence: TGTGCCAGCAGCTTGGGCGGGACAGGAGGTGGTAATCAGCCCCAGCATTTT. The encoded protein is CASSLGGTGGGNQPQHF.

There are a few counts of this clone. The chain carries TRBV5-1 and TRBJ2-7, with 7 bases aligning to TRBD1. V lost 2 bases, J lost 1 base, and 6 bases stayed unmatched. Germline assignment: CDR1 SGHRS and CDR2 YFSETQ. The CDR3 contains 15 residues. The CDR3 spells CASSLGGSSSYEQYF. CDR3 coding DNA: TGCGCCAGCAGCTTAGGGGGCAGTTCTTCCTACGAGCAGTACTTC.

The chain uses TRBV5-1 and TRBJ2-2; 13 positions agree with TRBD2. In germline, CDR1 is SGHRS, CDR2 YFSETQ. The trim removed 3 bases at V and 6 bases at J, leaving 8 bases unmatched. The CDR3 loop spans 17 amino acids. The CDR3 coding sequence is TGCGCCAGCAGCTCGCATCCCGGGACTAGCGGGGCCGGGGAGCTGTTTTTT. Amino acids: CASSSHPGTSGAGELFF.

This clone showed up just a few times. The rearrangement links TRBV6-6 to TRBJ2-1; 7 bases map to TRBD1. Germline lookup yields CDR1 MNHNY and CDR2 SVGAGI (reference sequence). The trim removed 8 bases at V and 8 bases at J, leaving 12 bases unmatched. The CDR3 is 14 amino acids. For the CDR3, the DNA is TGTGCCAGCGGCCGCGACAGGGATCTCGATGAGCAGTTCTTC. Protein product: CASGRDRDLDEQFF.

V gene TRBV5-1 combines with J gene TRBJ2-3; possible D gene TRBD2, 6 bases. V was shortened by 4 bases and J by 0 bases, with 9 bases between the two germline ends. Germline V CDR1 and CDR2: SGHRS, YFSETQ. CDR3 size: 14 residues. The DNA for the CDR3 is TGCGCCAGCAGCCAAGGGAGGAGCACAGATACGCAGTATTTT. This encodes CASSQGRSTDTQYF.

The J gene is TRBJ2-7, the V gene TRBV7-9; 9 nucleotides agree with TRBD1. Looked up from germline, CDR1 is SEHNR and CDR2 is FQNEAQ (reference sequence). The CDR3 spans 14 residues. The V segment lost 5 bases and the J segment 1 base; nucleotides outside the gene matches: 3. The CDR3 region is CASSHDRGSYEQYF. The CDR3 DNA sequence: TGTGCCAGCAGCCATGACAGGGGGTCCTACGAGCAGTACTTC.

CDR3 sequence (DNA): TGTGCCAGCTCACCAGGGACTCCGGTTGAAAAACTGTTTTTT. This sequence encodes CASSPGTPVEKLFF. The chain links TRBV18 to TRBJ1-4; TRBD1 is a possible D gene (5 bases). CDR3 length: 14 amino acids. Trimming left V 2 bases short and J 7 bases short, with 11 bases between. Germline CDR1 KGHSH, CDR2 LQKENI.

The V and J genes are TRBV3-1 (or the pseudogene TRBV3-2) and TRBJ1-6; D remains ambiguous. CDR1 is LGHDT, CDR2 YNNKEL, per germline (reference sequence). This CDR3 contains 11 residues. The V end lost 9 bases, the J end lost 7 bases, and 7 bases lay between the germline ends. CDR3: CASRGNSPLHF. In nucleotides, the CDR3 is TGTGCCAGTAGAGGGAATTCACCCCTCCACTTT.

The rearrangement links TRBV14 to TRBJ2-1; TRBD2 matches 11 bases. Germline V gene data show CDR1 as SGHDN and CDR2 as FVKESK. This CDR3 comprises 16 residues. Unmatched junction bases numbered 7, after V lost 4 bases and J lost 5 bases. The CDR3: CASSLKTTSGNNEQFF. As DNA, the CDR3 is TGTGCCAGCAGCCTGAAGACGACTAGCGGGAACAATGAGCAGTTCTTC.

The CDR3 nucleotides read TGTGCCAGCAGTTTTCGGACTAGCGGGAGAAACTACGAGCAGTACTTC. Translated, it gives CASSFRTSGRNYEQYF. The rearrangement joins TRBV28 to TRBJ2-7; 13 bases agree with TRBD2. CDR1 is MDHEN, CDR2 SYDVKM, per germline. The length of the CDR3 is 16 residues. V trimming: 3 bases; J trimming: 3 bases; junction bases outside the gene matches: 5.

This clone occurred once. The chain recombines TRBV19 with TRBJ2-3; tentatively, D is TRBD2 (6 bases). CDR1 and CDR2 from the germline V gene are LNHDA and SQIVND (reference sequence). Trimming shortened V by 8 bases and J by 6 bases, and 18 bases separated the two germline ends. CDR3 length: 14 residues. CDR3 DNA sequence: TGTGCCAGTGGGGGGACGAAACTTGGGGATACGCAGTATTTT. It is translated as CASGGTKLGDTQYF.

The chain has TRBV5-1 and TRBJ1-1, with a possible D match to TRBD1 (5 bases). The CDR3 contains 14 residues. With 4 bases removed from V and 3 bases from J, the gap between germline ends came to 13 bases. Germline-derived CDR1 and CDR2 are SGHRS and YFSETQ. CDR3 DNA sequence: TGCGCCAGCAGCGAGGGACGGGAGGACACTGAAGCTTTCTTT. It codes for CASSEGREDTEAFF. Based on the CDR3 plus reference TRBV5-1 and TRBJ1-1, the full variable domain is KAGVTQTPRYLIKTRGQQVTLSCSPISGHRSVSWYQQTPGQGLQFLFEYFSETQRNKGNFPGRFSGRQFSNSRSEMNVSTLELGDSALYLCASSEGREDTEAFFGQGTRLTVV.

The chain carries TRBV29-1 and TRBJ2-5; TRBD1 matches at 8 bases. Germline CDR1 reads SQVTM; CDR2 reads ANQGSEA. CDR3 size: 12 residues. Trimming at V came to 6 bases and at J to 3 bases, leaving 3 bases not matched to a gene. CDR3 residues: CSVLTGEETQYF. The CDR3, as DNA: TGCAGCGTCCTGACAGGGGAAGAGACCCAGTACTTC.

V is TRBV7-3 and J is TRBJ2-7; 7 bases map to TRBD2. V shed 5 bases, J shed 0 bases, and the junction held 10 bases outside the gene matches. The length of the CDR3 is 16 residues. Germline loops: CDR1 SGHTA, CDR2 FQGTGA. The CDR3 nucleotides are TGTGCCAGCAGCCCCCGGCTAGCGGAACTCTCCTACGAGCAGTACTTC. Residues: CASSPRLAELSYEQYF.

The chain joins TRBV19 to TRBJ1-5; 7 bases are shared with TRBD1. From germline, CDR1 is LNHDA and CDR2 SQIVND (reference sequence). The junction had 5 bases not matched to a gene; V was cut back by 5 bases and J by 4 bases. There are 14 residues in the CDR3. CDR3: CASSGQAGNQPQHF. The CDR3 DNA sequence: TGTGCCAGTAGTGGACAGGCGGGGAATCAGCCCCAGCATTTT. The full variable domain, rest sourced from reference TRBV19 and TRBJ1-5, is DGGITQSPKYLFRKEGQNVTLSCEQNLNHDAMYWYRQDPGQGLRLIYYSQIVNDFQKGDIAEGYSVSREKKESFPLTVTSAQKNPTAFYLCASSGQAGNQPQHFGDGTRLSIL.

The genes are TRBV30 and TRBJ1-3, with 7 bases fitting TRBD1. The germline V gene encodes CDR1 GTSNPN and CDR2 SVGIG (reference sequence). V was pared by 2 bases and J by 3 bases, with 10 bases of the junction left unmatched. The CDR3 has 16 amino acids. Written as DNA, the CDR3 is TGTGCCTGGAGTATCCCGGGACAGAGCCTTGGAAACACCATATATTTT. It is translated as CAWSIPGQSLGNTIYF. Based on the CDR3 plus reference TRBV30 and TRBJ1-3, the full variable domain is SQTIHQWPATLVQPVGSPLSLECTVEGTSNPNLYWYRQAAGRGLQLLFYSVGIGQISSEVPQNLSASRPQDRQFILSSKKLLLSDSGFYLCAWSIPGQSLGNTIYFGEGSWLTVV.

This clone was picked up one time. V gene TRBV27 combines with J gene TRBJ1-5, with TRBD1 as a possible D gene (5 bases). Deletions cut 5 bases from V and 2 bases from J, with 16 bases between. Germline V CDR1 and CDR2: MNHEY, SMNVEV (reference sequence). The CDR3 length is 16 residues. The CDR3 bases are TGTGCCAGCAGTGGGCGAGGTGCGGGGGGCAATCAGCCCCAGCATTTT. Its translation: CASSGRGAGGNQPQHF.

The J gene is TRBJ1-5, the V gene TRBV6-4; D is perhaps TRBD1 (5 bases). This CDR3 comprises 14 residues. CDR1 is MRHNA and CDR2 is SNTAGT in the germline V gene. V was pared by 3 bases and J by 4 bases, with 10 bases between. CDR3 nucleotide sequence: TGTGCCAGCAGTGAGATGGGGGGGAATCAGCCCCAGCATTTT. Its translation: CASSEMGGNQPQHF.

This chain links TRBV20-1 with TRBJ2-7; TRBD2 aligns across 9 bases. The CDR3 has 15 amino acids. V shed 3 bases, J shed 5 bases, and the junction held 11 bases outside the gene matches. CDR1 is DFQATT, CDR2 SNEGSKA, per germline (reference sequence). The CDR3 is CSASKWSSGANEQYF. In DNA, the CDR3 is TGCAGTGCTAGTAAATGGTCTAGCGGGGCCAACGAGCAGTACTTC.

CDR3 in amino acids: CASRGDSASGNTIYF. CDR3 sequence (DNA): TGTGCCAGCAGGGGGGACAGCGCCTCTGGAAACACCATATATTTT. The chain is built from TRBV28 and TRBJ1-3, with 7 bases aligning to TRBD1. Germline V gives CDR1 MDHEN, CDR2 SYDVKM. The V gene end was trimmed by 6 bases and the J gene end by 0 bases; junction bases not matched to a gene: 5. The CDR3 contains 15 residues.

This sequence joins TRBV27 and TRBJ1-5, with D possibly being TRBD1 (5 bases). Germline lookup yields CDR1 MNHEY and CDR2 SMNVEV (reference sequence). The CDR3 totals 14 residues. Trimming removed 2 bases at V and 7 bases at J, with 12 bases between. The CDR3 nucleotides are TGTGCCAGCAGTTTAGCTACGGGGGGACAGCCCCAGCATTTT. Its protein is CASSLATGGQPQHF.

The chain has TRBV6-5 and TRBJ2-7; 12 positions agree with TRBD2. Germline V gene lookup returns CDR1 MNHEY and CDR2 SVGAGI. V lost 11 bases and J lost 6; bases outside the gene matches: 14. CDR3 length: 15 residues. CDR3 sequence: CAGSFLAGGFAEQYF. In DNA form, the CDR3 reads TGTGCCGGATCATTTCTAGCGGGGGGGTTCGCCGAGCAGTACTTC.

This clone was seen ten or more times. This rearrangement joins TRBV4-2 to TRBJ1-2; the D gene is possibly TRBD1 (5 bases). V gave up 4 bases and J gave up 8 bases, with 11 bases separating them. Germline CDR1 reads LGHNA; CDR2 reads YNFKEQ. This CDR3 spans 12 amino acids. CDR3 nucleotide sequence: TGTGCCAGCAGCCCGGAGGGGTTCGGCTACACCTTC. Its protein is CASSPEGFGYTF.